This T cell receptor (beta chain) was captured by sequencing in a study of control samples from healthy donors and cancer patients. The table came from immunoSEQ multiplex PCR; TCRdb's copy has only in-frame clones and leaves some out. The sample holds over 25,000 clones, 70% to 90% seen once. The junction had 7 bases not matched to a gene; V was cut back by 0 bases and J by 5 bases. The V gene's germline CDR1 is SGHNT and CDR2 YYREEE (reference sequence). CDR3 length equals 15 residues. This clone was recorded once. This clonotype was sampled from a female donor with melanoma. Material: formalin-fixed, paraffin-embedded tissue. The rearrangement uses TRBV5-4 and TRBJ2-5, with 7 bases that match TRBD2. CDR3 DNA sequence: TGTGCCAGCAGCTTGGGCGCCGGACTAGTTGAGACCCAGTACTTC. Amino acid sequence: CASSLGAGLVETQYF.